This T cell receptor (beta chain) came from a study of T cell responses to AZD1222 COVID-19 vaccine. Method: immunoSEQ multiplex PCR; TCRdb's copy keeps in-frame clones and lacks some. This sample has approximately 79,000 clones, with 80% to 90% found just once. Germline loops: CDR1 KGHSH, CDR2 LQKENI. V lost 5 bases, J lost 1 base, and 6 bases lay in between. The CDR3 consists of 13 residues. The genes are TRBV18 and TRBJ1-3; no firm D call. The sequence was collected from an adult in good health. Sequenced material: peripheral blood, taken on day 0 of AZD1222 vaccination. The CDR3 loop reads CASSEDSGNTIYF. CDR3 nucleotide sequence: TGTGCCAGCTCAGAGGATTCTGGAAACACCATATATTTT.